Shown below are 9 T cell receptor beta chains from a single sample sequenced in a study of cytomegalovirus exposure and HLA in healthy donors. It was with 60 Vbeta and 13 Jbeta primers that the PCR ran. Sequenced by immunoSEQ multiplex PCR; TCRdb stores in-frame clones only, minus some. The profile shows about 110,000 clones, over 60% of them singletons. What was sequenced was PBMCs. Receptor source: a woman between 50 and 59 years old in good health and CMV-seropositive.

The CDR3: CASSPQDSSYQPQHF. In DNA, the CDR3 is TGTGCCAGTAGTCCCCAGGACTCTTCCTATCAGCCCCAGCATTTT. The chain links TRBV19 to TRBJ1-5; D gene unclear. The CDR3 runs to 15 residues. From germline, CDR1 is LNHDA and CDR2 SQIVND (reference sequence). The V and J ends lost 5 bases and 5 bases respectively, with 16 bases between them.

The J gene is TRBJ1-2, the V gene TRBV5-1, with 8 positions matching TRBD1. J lost 1 base, V lost 0 bases, and 8 bases had no gene match. Germline lookup yields CDR1 SGHRS and CDR2 YFSETQ. The CDR3 consists of 17 residues. The CDR3 protein is CASSLGSGGTGNYGYTF. The DNA for the CDR3 is TGCGCCAGCAGCTTGGGGTCAGGGGGCACCGGTAACTATGGCTACACCTTC.

The V call is TRBV4-1, the J call TRBJ2-5; 7 bases align to TRBD1. Germline values: CDR1 MGHRA, CDR2 YSYEKL. This CDR3 comprises 14 residues. The trim removed 3 bases at V and 5 bases at J, leaving 6 bases unmatched. The CDR3, as DNA: TGCGCCAGCAGCCACGCCTGGGGACAGGAGACCCAGTACTTC. Its translation is CASSHAWGQETQYF.

The chain uses TRBV6-1 and TRBJ1-1; possibly TRBD1 for D (5 bases). The CDR3 has 14 residues. Germline V gene data show CDR1 as MNHNS and CDR2 as SASEGT. The V end lost 3 bases, the J end lost 5 bases, and 13 bases lay between the germline ends. This chain's CDR3 is CASSEEGVPTEAFF. In DNA form, the CDR3 reads TGTGCCAGCAGTGAGGAAGGGGTCCCAACTGAAGCTTTCTTT.

CDR3 sequence reads: CASSLAGYTEAFF. Written as DNA, the CDR3 is TGCGCCAGCAGCTTGGCGGGGTACACTGAAGCTTTCTTT. The rearrangement joins TRBV5-1 to TRBJ1-1, with no clear D. This CDR3 has 13 amino acids. The germline gives CDR1 SGHRS, CDR2 YFSETQ. V shed 0 bases and J shed 3 bases, with 6 bases lying between them.

This rearrangement joins TRBV9 to TRBJ1-1, with a weak D call TRBD1 (5 bases). This CDR3 is built from 15 residues. Germline CDR1 reads SGDLS; CDR2 reads YYNGEE. V shed 5 bases and J shed 2 bases, with 16 bases lying between them. CDR3 sequence reads: CASSAGVSPNTEAFF. CDR3 in DNA: TGTGCCAGCAGTGCGGGGGTGTCCCCTAACACTGAAGCTTTCTTT.

CDR3 bases: TGTGCCATCAGCCCTAGCGGACCGAACATTGATGAGCAGTTCTTC. Its protein product is CAISPSGPNIDEQFF. V usage is TRBV10-3 and J usage is TRBJ2-1, with 7 bases identical to TRBD2. Looked up from germline, CDR1 is ENHRY and CDR2 is SYGVKD. V dropped 6 bases and J dropped 8; count of bases not matched to a gene: 13. The length of the CDR3 is 15 residues.

The rearrangement links TRBV4-3 to TRBJ1-3; D is undetermined. This CDR3 spans 15 amino acids. Germline CDR1 and CDR2: LGHNA and YSLEER. The V end was cut by 2 bases, the J end by 4 bases, with 12 bases between. The CDR3 coding sequence is TGCGCCAGCAGCCAAAGAGACAATGCAGGAAACACCATATATTTT. It specifies CASSQRDNAGNTIYF.

This chain links TRBV19 with TRBJ2-3; tentatively, D is TRBD2 (5 bases). The CDR3 loop spans 13 amino acids. Germline V gives CDR1 LNHDA, CDR2 SQIVND (reference sequence). V lost 10 bases, J lost 10 bases, and 21 bases lay in between. The DNA for the CDR3 is TGTGCCACTCAACAATCGGGTCTAGCCCCGCAGTATTTT. As protein: CATQQSGLAPQYF.